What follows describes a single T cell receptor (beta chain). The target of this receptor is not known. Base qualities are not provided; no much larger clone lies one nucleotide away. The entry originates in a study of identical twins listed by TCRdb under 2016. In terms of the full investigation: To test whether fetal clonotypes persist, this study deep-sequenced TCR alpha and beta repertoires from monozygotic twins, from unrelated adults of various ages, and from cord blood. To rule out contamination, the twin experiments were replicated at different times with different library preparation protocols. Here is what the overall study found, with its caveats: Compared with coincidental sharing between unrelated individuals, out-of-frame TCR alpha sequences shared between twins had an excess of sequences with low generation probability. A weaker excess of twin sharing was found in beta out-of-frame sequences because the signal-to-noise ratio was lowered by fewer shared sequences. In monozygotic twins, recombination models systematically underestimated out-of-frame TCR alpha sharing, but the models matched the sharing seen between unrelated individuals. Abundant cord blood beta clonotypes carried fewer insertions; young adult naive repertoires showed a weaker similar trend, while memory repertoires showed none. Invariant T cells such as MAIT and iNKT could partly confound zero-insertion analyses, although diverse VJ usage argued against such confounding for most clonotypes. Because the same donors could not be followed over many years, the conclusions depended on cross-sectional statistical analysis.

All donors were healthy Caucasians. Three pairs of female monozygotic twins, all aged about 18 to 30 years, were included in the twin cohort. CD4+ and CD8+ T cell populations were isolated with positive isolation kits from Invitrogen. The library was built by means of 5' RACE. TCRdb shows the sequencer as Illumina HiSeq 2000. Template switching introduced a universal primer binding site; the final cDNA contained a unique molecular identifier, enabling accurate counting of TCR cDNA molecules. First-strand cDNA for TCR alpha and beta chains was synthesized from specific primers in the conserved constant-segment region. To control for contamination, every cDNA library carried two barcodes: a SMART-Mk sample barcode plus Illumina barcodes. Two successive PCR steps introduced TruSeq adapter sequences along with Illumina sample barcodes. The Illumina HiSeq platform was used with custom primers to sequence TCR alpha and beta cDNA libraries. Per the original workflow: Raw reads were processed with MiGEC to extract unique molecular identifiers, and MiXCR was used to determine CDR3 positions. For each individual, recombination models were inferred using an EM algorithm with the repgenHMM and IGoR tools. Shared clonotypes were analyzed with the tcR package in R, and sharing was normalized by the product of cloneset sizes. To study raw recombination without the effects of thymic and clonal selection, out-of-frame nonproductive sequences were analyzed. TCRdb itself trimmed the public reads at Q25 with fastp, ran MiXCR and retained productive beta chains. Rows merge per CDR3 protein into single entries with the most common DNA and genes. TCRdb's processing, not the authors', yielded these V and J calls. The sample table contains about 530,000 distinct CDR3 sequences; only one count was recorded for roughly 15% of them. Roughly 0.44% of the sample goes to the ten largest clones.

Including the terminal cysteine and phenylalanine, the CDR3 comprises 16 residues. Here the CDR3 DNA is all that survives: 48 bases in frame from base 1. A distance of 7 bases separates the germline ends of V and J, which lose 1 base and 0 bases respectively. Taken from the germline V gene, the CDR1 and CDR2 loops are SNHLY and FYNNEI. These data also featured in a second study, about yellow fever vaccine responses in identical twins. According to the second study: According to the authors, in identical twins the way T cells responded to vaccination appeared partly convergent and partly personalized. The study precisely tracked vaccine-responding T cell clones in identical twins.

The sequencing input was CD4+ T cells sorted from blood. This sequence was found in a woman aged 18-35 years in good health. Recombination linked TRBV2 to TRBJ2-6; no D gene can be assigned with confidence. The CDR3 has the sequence CASSEGRSSGANVLTF. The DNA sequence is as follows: TGTGCCAGCAGTGAAGGTCGGAGCTCTGGGGCCAACGTCCTGACTTTC.